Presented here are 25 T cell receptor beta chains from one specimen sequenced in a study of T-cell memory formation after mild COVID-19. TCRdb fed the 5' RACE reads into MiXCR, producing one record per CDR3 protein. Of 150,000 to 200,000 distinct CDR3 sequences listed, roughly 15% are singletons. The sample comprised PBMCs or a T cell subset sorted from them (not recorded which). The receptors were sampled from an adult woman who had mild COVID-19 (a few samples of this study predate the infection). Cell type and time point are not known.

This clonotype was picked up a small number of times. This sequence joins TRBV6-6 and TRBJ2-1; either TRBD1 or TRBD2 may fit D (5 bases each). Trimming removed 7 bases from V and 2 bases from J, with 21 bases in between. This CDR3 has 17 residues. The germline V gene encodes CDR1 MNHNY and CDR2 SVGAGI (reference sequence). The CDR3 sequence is CASKFAPGPATYNEQFF. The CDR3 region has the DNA TGTGCCAGCAAGTTCGCCCCGGGACCCGCGACCTACAATGAGCAGTTCTTC.

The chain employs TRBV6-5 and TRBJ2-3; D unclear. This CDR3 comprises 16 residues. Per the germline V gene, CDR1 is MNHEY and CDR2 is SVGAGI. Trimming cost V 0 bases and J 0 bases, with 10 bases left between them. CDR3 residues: CASSYSWPSSTDTQYF. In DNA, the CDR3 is TGTGCCAGCAGTTACTCGTGGCCATCTAGCACAGATACGCAGTATTTT.

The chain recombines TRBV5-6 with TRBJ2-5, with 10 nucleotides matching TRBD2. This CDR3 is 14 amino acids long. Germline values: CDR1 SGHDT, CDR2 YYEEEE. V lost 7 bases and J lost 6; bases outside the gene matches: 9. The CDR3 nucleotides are TGTGCCAGCTTCGGGACTAGCGTCAAGAAGACCCAGTACTTC. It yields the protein CASFGTSVKKTQYF.

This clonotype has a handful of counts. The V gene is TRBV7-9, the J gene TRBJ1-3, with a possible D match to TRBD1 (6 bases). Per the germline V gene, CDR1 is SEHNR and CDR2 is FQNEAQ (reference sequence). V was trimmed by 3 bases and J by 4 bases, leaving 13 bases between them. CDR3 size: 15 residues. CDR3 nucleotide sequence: TGTGCCAGCAGCTTCGCCGGGACACAAGGAAACACCATATATTTT. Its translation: CASSFAGTQGNTIYF.

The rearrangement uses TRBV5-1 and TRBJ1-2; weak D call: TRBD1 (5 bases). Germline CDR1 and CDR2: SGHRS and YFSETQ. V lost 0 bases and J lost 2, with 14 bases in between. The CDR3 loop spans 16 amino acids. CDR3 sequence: CASSLEGTRTNYGYTF. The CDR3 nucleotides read TGCGCCAGCAGCTTGGAGGGGACTCGAACAAACTATGGCTACACCTTC.

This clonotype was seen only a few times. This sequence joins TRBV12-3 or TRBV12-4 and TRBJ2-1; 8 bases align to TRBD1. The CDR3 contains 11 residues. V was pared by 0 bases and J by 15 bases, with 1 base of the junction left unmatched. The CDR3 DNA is TGTGCCAGCAGTTTAGCCGGGACAGGGTTCTTC. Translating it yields CASSLAGTGFF.

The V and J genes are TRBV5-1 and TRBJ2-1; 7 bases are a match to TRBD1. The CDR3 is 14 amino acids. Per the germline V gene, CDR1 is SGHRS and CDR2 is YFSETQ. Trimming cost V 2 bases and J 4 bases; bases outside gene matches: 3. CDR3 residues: CASSLRGPYNEQFF. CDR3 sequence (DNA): TGCGCCAGCAGCTTAAGGGGGCCATACAATGAGCAGTTCTTC.

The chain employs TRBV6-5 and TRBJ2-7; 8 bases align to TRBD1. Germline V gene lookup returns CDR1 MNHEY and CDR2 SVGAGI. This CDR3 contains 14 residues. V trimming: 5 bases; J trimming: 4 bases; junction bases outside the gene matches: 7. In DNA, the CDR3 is TGTGCCAGCAGTACCAGGGGGCGTGGATACGAGCAGTACTTC. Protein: CASSTRGRGYEQYF.

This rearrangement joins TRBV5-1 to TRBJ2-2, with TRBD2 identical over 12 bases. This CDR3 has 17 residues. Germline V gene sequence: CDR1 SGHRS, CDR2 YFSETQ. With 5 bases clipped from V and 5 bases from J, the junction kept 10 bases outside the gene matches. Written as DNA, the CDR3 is TGCGCCAGCAGGCCCACACTAGCGGGGGGAAGTACCGGGGAGCTGTTTTTT. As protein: CASRPTLAGGSTGELFF.

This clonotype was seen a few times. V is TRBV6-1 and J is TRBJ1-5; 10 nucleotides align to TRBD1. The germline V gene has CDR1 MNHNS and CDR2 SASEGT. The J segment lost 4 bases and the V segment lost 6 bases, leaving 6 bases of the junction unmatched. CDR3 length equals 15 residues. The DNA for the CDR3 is TGTGCCAGCAGGGGACAGGGGACAAGGAATCAGCCCCAGCATTTT. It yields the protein CASRGQGTRNQPQHF.

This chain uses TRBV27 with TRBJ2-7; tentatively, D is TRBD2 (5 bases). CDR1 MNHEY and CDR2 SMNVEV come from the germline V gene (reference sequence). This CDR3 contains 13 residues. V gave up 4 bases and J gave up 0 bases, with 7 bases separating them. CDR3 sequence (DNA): TGTGCCAGCAGTTCCGGGAACTCCTACGAGCAGTACTTC. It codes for CASSSGNSYEQYF.

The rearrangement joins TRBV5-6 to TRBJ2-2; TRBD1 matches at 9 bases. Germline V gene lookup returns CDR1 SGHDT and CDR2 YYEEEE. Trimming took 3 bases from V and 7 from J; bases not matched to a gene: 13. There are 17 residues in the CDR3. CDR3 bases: TGTGCCAGCAGCTGGACGACAGGGGGAGTTTCCATCGGGGAGCTGTTTTTT. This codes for CASSWTTGGVSIGELFF.

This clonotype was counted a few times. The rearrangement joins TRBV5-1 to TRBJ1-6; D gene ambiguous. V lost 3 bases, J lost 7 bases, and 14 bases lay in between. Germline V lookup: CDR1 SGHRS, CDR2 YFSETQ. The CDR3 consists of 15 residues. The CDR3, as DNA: TGCGCCAGCAGCTCCGCCGGCAGTATCAATTCACCCCTCCACTTT. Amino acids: CASSSAGSINSPLHF.

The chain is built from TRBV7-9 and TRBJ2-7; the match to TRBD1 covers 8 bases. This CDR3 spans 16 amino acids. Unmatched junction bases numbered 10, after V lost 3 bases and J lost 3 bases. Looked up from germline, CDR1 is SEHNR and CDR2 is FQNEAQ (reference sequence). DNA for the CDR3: TGTGCCAGCAGCTTCCTTGACAGGGGAAACTTCTACGAGCAGTACTTC. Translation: CASSFLDRGNFYEQYF.

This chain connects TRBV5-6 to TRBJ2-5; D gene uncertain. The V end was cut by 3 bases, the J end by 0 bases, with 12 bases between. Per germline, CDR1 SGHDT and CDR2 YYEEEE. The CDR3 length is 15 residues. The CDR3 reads CASSSAIEYQETQYF. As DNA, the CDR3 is TGTGCCAGCAGCTCAGCTATTGAGTACCAAGAGACCCAGTACTTC.

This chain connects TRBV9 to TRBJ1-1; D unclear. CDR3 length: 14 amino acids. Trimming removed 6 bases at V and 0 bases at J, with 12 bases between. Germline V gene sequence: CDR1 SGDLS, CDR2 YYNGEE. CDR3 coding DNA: TGTGCCAGCACCACGGACGGCGTGAACACTGAAGCTTTCTTT. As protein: CASTTDGVNTEAFF.

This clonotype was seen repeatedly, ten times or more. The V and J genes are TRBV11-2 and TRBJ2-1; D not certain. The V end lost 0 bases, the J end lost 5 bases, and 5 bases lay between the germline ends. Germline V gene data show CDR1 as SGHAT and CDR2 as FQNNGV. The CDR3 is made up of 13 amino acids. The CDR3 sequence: CASSLEANNEQFF. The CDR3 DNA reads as TGTGCCAGCAGCTTAGAAGCTAACAATGAGCAGTTCTTC.

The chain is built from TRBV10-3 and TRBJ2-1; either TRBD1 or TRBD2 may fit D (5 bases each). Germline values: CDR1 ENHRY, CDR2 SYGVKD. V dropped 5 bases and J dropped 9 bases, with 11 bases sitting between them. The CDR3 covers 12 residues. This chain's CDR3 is CAISKGTTEQFF. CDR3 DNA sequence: TGTGCCATCAGTAAGGGGACCACTGAGCAGTTCTTC.

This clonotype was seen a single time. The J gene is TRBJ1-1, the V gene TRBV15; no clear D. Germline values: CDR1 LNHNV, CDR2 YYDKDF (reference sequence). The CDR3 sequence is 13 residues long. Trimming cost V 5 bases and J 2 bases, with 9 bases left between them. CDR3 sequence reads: CATSARINTEAFF. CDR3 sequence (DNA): TGTGCCACCAGCGCTCGGATAAACACTGAAGCTTTCTTT. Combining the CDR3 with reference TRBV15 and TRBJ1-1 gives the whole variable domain DAMVIQNPRYQVTQFGKPVTLSCSQTLNHNVMYWYQQKSSQAPKLLFHYYDKDFNNEADTPDNFQSRRPNTSFCFLDIRSPGLGDTAMYLCATSARINTEAFFGQGTRLTVV.

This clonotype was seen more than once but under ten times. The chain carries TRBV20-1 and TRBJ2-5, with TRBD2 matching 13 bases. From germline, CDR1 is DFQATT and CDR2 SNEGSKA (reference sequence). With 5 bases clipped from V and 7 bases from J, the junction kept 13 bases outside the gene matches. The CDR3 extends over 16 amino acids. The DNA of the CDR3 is TGCAGTGCTGGTTTCTCCGGGACTAGCGGGACCCGGACCCAGTACTTC. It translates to CSAGFSGTSGTRTQYF.

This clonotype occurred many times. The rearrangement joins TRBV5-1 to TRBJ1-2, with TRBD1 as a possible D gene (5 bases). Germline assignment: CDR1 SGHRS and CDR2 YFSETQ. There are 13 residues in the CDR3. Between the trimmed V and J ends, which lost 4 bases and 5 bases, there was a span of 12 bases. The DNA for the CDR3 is TGCGCCAGCAGCCCCTACGGGGGTTATGGCTACACCTTC. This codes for CASSPYGGYGYTF.

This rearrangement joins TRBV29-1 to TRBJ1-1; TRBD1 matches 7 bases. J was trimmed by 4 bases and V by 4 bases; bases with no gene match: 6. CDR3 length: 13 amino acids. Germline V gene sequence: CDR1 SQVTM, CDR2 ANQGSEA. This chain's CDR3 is CSVGEGGFTEAFF. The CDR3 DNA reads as TGCAGCGTTGGTGAAGGGGGCTTCACTGAAGCTTTCTTT.

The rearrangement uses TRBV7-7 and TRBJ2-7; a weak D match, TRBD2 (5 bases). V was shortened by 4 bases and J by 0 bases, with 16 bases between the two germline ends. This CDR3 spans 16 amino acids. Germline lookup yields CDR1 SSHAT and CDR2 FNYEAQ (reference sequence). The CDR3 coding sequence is TGTGCCAGCAGCTCATCTGACCGGCGGGTCTCCTACGAGCAGTACTTC. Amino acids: CASSSSDRRVSYEQYF. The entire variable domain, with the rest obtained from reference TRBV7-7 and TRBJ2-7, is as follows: GAGVSQSPRYKVTKRGQDVTLRCDPISSHATLYWYQQALGQGPEFLTYFNYEAQPDKSGLPSDRFSAERPEGSISTLTIQRTEQRDSAMYRCASSSSDRRVSYEQYFGPGTRLTVT.

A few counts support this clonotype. The CDR3 spells CASSIGLAQETQYF. DNA of the CDR3: TGTGCCAGCAGCATTGGACTAGCGCAAGAGACCCAGTACTTC. V and J are TRBV5-4 and TRBJ2-5; 9 bases match TRBD2. CDR3 size: 14 residues. J gave up 2 bases and V 4 bases, and 3 bases lay outside the gene matches. Germline lookup yields CDR1 SGHNT and CDR2 YYREEE (reference sequence). The full variable domain, with the rest looked up from reference TRBV5-4 and TRBJ2-5, is ETGVTQSPTHLIKTRGQQVTLRCSSQSGHNTVSWYQQALGQGPQFIFQYYREEENGRGNFPPRFSGLQFPNYSSELNVNALELDDSALYLCASSIGLAQETQYFGPGTRLLVL.

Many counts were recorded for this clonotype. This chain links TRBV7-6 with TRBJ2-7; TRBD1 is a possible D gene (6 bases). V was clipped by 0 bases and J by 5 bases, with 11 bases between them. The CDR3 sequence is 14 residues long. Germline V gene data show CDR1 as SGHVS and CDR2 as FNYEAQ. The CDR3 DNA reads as TGTGCCAGCAGCTTAGCGGTCGACAGGAACGAGCAGTACTTC. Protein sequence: CASSLAVDRNEQYF.